A selection of T cell receptor beta chains follows, all from one sample in a study of blood T cells in healthy people across ages. TCRdb itself ran the 5' RACE reads through MiXCR, one entry per CDR3 protein. The sample includes roughly 800,000 distinct CDR3 sequences, just under 25% of them seen just once. The same specimen was also included in a second study, on T cells of mothers and their children.

Sample: blood. The receptors here all came from a boy younger than 18 in good health. Both conserved end residues are part of each CDR3. A D gene is named only where the DNA matches it firmly. For some rows the clone size is stated as once, few or many, or as a class when expanded; others skip it.

cdr3_aa cdr3_nt v_call d_call j_call clone_size
CASSPLTGRETQYF TGTGCCAGCAGCCCCCTCACAGGGAGGGAGACCCAGTACTTC TRBV7-2 NA TRBJ2-5 few
CASRVTVSPKEKLFF TGTGCCAGCAGGGTAACGGTCAGTCCTAAAGAAAAACTGTTTTTT TRBV6-1 NA TRBJ1-4 few
CASSLDPSGRLEQYF TGCGCCAGCAGCTTGGACCCTAGCGGGAGGCTTGAGCAGTACTTC TRBV5-1 TRBD2 TRBJ2-7 few
CATSQGRSPLHF TGTGCCACCAGCCAAGGTAGATCACCCCTCCACTTT TRBV15 NA TRBJ1-6 NA
CASSVALTGLDTQYF TGTGCCAGCAGCGTAGCCCTCACAGGGCTAGATACGCAGTACTTT TRBV9 NA TRBJ2-3 few
CASSLDGHYGYTF TGTGCCAGCAGCTTGGACGGTCACTATGGCTACACCTTC TRBV7-9 NA TRBJ1-2 NA
CATSRVKGAYEQYF TGTGCCACCAGCAGAGTAAAGGGGGCTTACGAGCAGTACTTC TRBV15 TRBD1 TRBJ2-7 NA
CASSLNRANGYTF TGTGCCAGCAGCTTAAACAGGGCGAATGGCTACACCTTC TRBV7-2 NA TRBJ1-2 NA
CATSRVLFGDEQYF TGTGCCACCAGCAGAGTCTTGTTTGGGGACGAGCAGTACTTC TRBV15 NA TRBJ2-7 few
CASSRDPNEKLFF TGTGCCAGCAGCCGGGACCCTAATGAAAAACTGTTTTTT TRBV6-2/TRBV6-3 NA TRBJ1-4 NA
CASKRGPLDTQYF TGTGCCAGTAAGCGGGGACCTCTGGATACGCAGTATTTT TRBV14 TRBD2 TRBJ2-3 few
CASSYSFGGGNIQYF TGTGCCAGCAGTTACTCGTTCGGCGGGGGGAACATTCAGTACTTC TRBV6-2/TRBV6-3 TRBD2 TRBJ2-4 once
CASRPRGDRDTGELFF TGTGCCAGCAGACCCCGGGGGGACAGGGATACCGGGGAGCTGTTTTTT TRBV6-2/TRBV6-3 TRBD1 TRBJ2-2 few
CASTNPGTGAGDEQYF TGTGCCAGCACCAATCCCGGGACAGGGGCAGGGGACGAGCAGTACTTC TRBV6-2/TRBV6-3 TRBD1 TRBJ2-7 NA
CASSPGLAPSGANVLTF TGTGCCAGCAGCCCGGGACTAGCCCCCTCTGGGGCCAACGTCCTGACTTTC TRBV7-3 TRBD2 TRBJ2-6 few
CASSLAMRIETQYF TGTGCCAGCAGCTTAGCGATGAGAATCGAGACCCAGTACTTC TRBV7-8 NA TRBJ2-5 few
CASSVYNEQFF TGTGCCAGCAGCGTCTACAATGAGCAGTTCTTC TRBV7-2 NA TRBJ2-1 many
CASSHQTGIGETQYF TGTGCCAGCAGCCACCAGACAGGGATCGGAGAGACCCAGTACTTC TRBV11-1 TRBD1 TRBJ2-5 NA
CASSSLPTGGPHEQYF TGTGCCAGCAGCAGTTTACCGACAGGGGGCCCCCACGAGCAGTACTTC TRBV28 TRBD1 TRBJ2-7 NA
CATLSSSYEQYF TGTGCCACGTTGTCTAGCTCCTACGAGCAGTACTTC TRBV28 NA TRBJ2-7 NA
CASSRDRGRDEKLFF TGTGCCAGCAGTCGAGACAGGGGGCGAGATGAAAAACTGTTTTTT TRBV2 TRBD1 TRBJ1-4 NA
CASSVAGSTYNEQFF TGTGCCAGCAGCGTAGCAGGGTCTACCTACAATGAGCAGTTCTTC TRBV9 NA TRBJ2-1 few
CASRDRVSNQPQHF TGTGCCAGCCGGGACAGGGTAAGCAATCAGCCCCAGCATTTT TRBV2 TRBD1 TRBJ1-5 NA
CASSRQEPSYEQYF TGTGCCAGCAGCCGACAGGAGCCCTCCTACGAGCAGTACTTC TRBV6-6 NA TRBJ2-7 NA
CASSVVGSGTTDTQYF TGTGCCAGCAGCGTAGTTGGTAGCGGGACCACAGATACGCAGTATTTT TRBV9 TRBD2 TRBJ2-3 few
CASSFKDLLTEAFF TGTGCCAGCAGCTTTAAGGACTTACTCACTGAAGCTTTCTTT TRBV5-6 NA TRBJ1-1 once
CATSPGAYNEQFF TGTGCCACCAGTCCGGGGGCTTACAATGAGCAGTTCTTC TRBV24-1 NA TRBJ2-1 NA
CASSQESITYNEQFF TGTGCCAGCAGCCAAGAGTCCATTACCTACAATGAGCAGTTCTTC TRBV3-1 NA TRBJ2-1 few
CSGGETQYF TGCAGCGGAGGGGAGACCCAGTACTTC TRBV29-1 NA TRBJ2-5 few
CASSPGQTGSAGYTF TGTGCCAGCAGCCCCGGGCAGACAGGGTCGGCGGGCTACACCTTC TRBV5-4 TRBD1 TRBJ1-2 NA
CASSPGQGIMKAMFF TGTGCCAGCAGTCCAGGACAGGGGATAATGAAAGCGATGTTTTTT TRBV7-2 TRBD1 TRBJ1-4 few
CASRELTGRVGGETQYF TGCGCCAGCAGAGAATTGACGGGCAGGGTAGGGGGAGAGACCCAGTACTTC TRBV4-1 NA TRBJ2-5 few
CSAEGGSAYNEQFF TGCAGCGCCGAGGGCGGGAGCGCCTACAATGAGCAGTTCTTC TRBV29-1 TRBD2 TRBJ2-1 few
CASSHTGQGWQETQYF TGTGCCAGCAGCCATACGGGACAGGGGTGGCAAGAGACCCAGTACTTC TRBV3-1 TRBD1 TRBJ2-5 NA
CASSPRQGDTGELFF TGTGCCAGCAGCCCGAGGCAGGGAGACACCGGGGAGCTGTTTTTT TRBV7-9 NA TRBJ2-2 few
CSAAGTSGKGSYEQYF TGCAGTGCTGCCGGGACTAGCGGGAAAGGCTCCTACGAGCAGTACTTC TRBV20-1 TRBD2 TRBJ2-7 NA
CASSRTGIEDTQYF TGTGCCAGCAGCAGGACAGGGATAGAGGATACGCAGTATTTT TRBV7-2 TRBD1 TRBJ2-3 few
CASSYPPSYEQYF TGTGCCAGCAGTTACCCCCCCAGCTACGAGCAGTACTTC TRBV6-6 NA TRBJ2-7 many
CASSLVGRTAHGYTF TGTGCCAGCAGTTTGGTCGGTAGGACAGCCCATGGCTACACCTTC TRBV28 NA TRBJ1-2 NA
CASSRSRGIQETQYF TGTGCCAGCAGTAGGTCCAGGGGGATCCAAGAGACCCAGTACTTC TRBV25-1 TRBD1 TRBJ2-5 few
CASSLYSGDIQETQYF TGCGCCAGCAGCTTGTATTCAGGGGACATCCAAGAGACCCAGTACTTC TRBV5-1 NA TRBJ2-5 few
CASSHLEYEQYF TGTGCCAGCAGCCACCTAGAATACGAGCAGTACTTC TRBV3-1 NA TRBJ2-7 once
CASSSGTTSETQYF TGCGCCAGCAGTTCTGGGACAACTTCGGAGACCCAGTACTTC TRBV4-1 NA TRBJ2-5 NA
CASREGTGVAKNIQYF TGTGCCAGCAGAGAAGGGACAGGGGTAGCCAAAAACATTCAGTACTTC TRBV6-1 TRBD1 TRBJ2-4 few
CASSDDILQYF TGTGCCAGCAGCGATGACATCCTGCAGTACTTC TRBV25-1 NA TRBJ2-7 NA